This passage covers 29 T cell receptor beta chains from one sample sequenced in a study of tumor and adjacent non-tumor tissue in lung cancer. No cell sorting was done before RNA was extracted from the tissue. The library came from three nested PCR rounds adapted from ARM-PCR protocols. MiXCR, run by TCRdb on the multiplex PCR reads, gives a single entry per CDR3 protein. Here the sample spans 60,000 to 85,000 distinct CDR3 sequences, under 85% being singletons. Sequencing was done on a sample of lung tumor tissue. The origin of the receptors is a woman between 45 and 60 years old with non-small cell lung cancer.

Worth noting for this clonotype: The germline gene is not matched at one end of the junction; a read error may be the cause. The chain uses TRBV4-2 and TRBJ2-4; 8 bases are a match to TRBD1. The J call may be faulty, since TRBJ2-3 better matches the DNA end. This CDR3 spans 17 amino acids. Germline CDR1 is LGHNA and CDR2 is YNFKEQ. The CDR3 here is CGSSLNSGGADKNIQYF. As DNA, the CDR3 is TGTGGCAGCAGCCTAAATTCAGGGGGCGCGGACAAAAACATTCAGTATTTT.

In regard to this clonotype: It may be a read error: a sequence one base away is much more abundant. CDR3 sequence: CSAKRSGNTIYF. CDR3 bases: TGCAGTGCTAAAAGATCTGGAAACACCATATATTTT. The chain combines TRBV20-1 with TRBJ1-3; D is undetermined. The CDR3 spans 12 residues. Trimming pared 4 bases from V and 1 base from J, leaving 5 bases between. Germline-derived CDR1 and CDR2 are DFQATT and SNEGSKA (reference sequence).

This clonotype qualifies as medium-sized. The genes are TRBV11-2 and TRBJ1-6; no definite D call. V was shortened by 5 bases and J by 14 bases, with 19 bases between the two germline ends. Germline V gene sequence: CDR1 SGHAT, CDR2 FQNNGV. The CDR3 sequence is 14 residues long. CDR3: CASSTEGRRDTLHF. CDR3 sequence (DNA): TGTGCCAGCAGCACCGAGGGTAGGCGCGACACCCTCCACTTT.

Concerning this clonotype itself: A read error may be the cause here, since a much bigger clone is one base away. The genes are TRBV14 and TRBJ2-7; TRBD2 aligns across 7 bases. J was trimmed by 3 bases and V by 1 base; bases with no gene match: 6. Germline V lookup: CDR1 SGHDN, CDR2 FVKESK. CDR3 length equals 15 residues. In nucleotides, the CDR3 is TGTGCCAGCAGCCAAGGGACGGGAGGCCTCTACGAGCAGTACTTC. Its translation is CASSQGTGGLYEQYF.

In this sample, this clonotype turned up many times. This chain uses TRBV6-4 with TRBJ1-5; TRBD1 might be the D (5 bases). Germline V gives CDR1 MRHNA, CDR2 SNTAGT. V lost 2 bases and J 0 bases, leaving 11 bases between the germline ends. The CDR3 is 16 residues long. CDR3 region: CASSDPGRASNQPQHF. CDR3 coding DNA: TGTGCCAGCAGTGACCCAGGGAGAGCTAGCAATCAGCCCCAGCATTTT.

Points on this clonotype: This may be a read error, as it is one base from a much larger clone. The rearrangement joins TRBV5-8 to TRBJ2-3; 9 nucleotides align to TRBD1. CDR1 SGHTS and CDR2 YDEGEE come from the germline V gene. The CDR3 has 15 amino acids. J lost 6 bases, V lost 6 bases, and 11 bases had no gene match. CDR3 residues: CASTLRDRVTDTQYF. The CDR3 DNA is TGTGCCAGCACCCTCCGGGACAGGGTAACGGATACGCAGTATTTT.

The sample holds one count of this clonotype. One end of the junction varies from germline; a read error may be responsible. The CDR3 bases are TGCGCCAGCTGCCAGAAGGGGGACTCAGAGCAGTCCTTC. Protein sequence: CASCQKGDSEQSF. The genes are TRBV4-1 and TRBJ2-1; D is possibly TRBD1 or TRBD2 (6 bases each). This CDR3 has 13 residues. The germline CDR1 and CDR2 sequences are MGHRA and YSYEKL.

A note on this clonotype: The junction does not match germline at one end; this may be a read error. The chain carries TRBV6-6 and TRBJ1-2; D is perhaps TRBD1 (5 bases). CDR3 size: 14 residues. Germline values: CDR1 MNHNY, CDR2 SVGAGI (reference sequence). CDR3 in amino acids: CASSPGTAKYDYTF. In DNA, the CDR3 is TGTGCCAGCAGTCCCGGGACGGCGAAATATGACTACACCTTC.

The chain joins TRBV5-4 to TRBJ2-7, with 7 bases that match TRBD1. Trimming cost V 10 bases and J 4 bases; bases outside gene matches: 11. Germline V gene lookup returns CDR1 SGHNT and CDR2 YYREEE (reference sequence). This CDR3 region has 13 residues. The CDR3 is CAGGMGQTYEQYF. CDR3 DNA sequence: TGTGCCGGCGGCATGGGACAGACATACGAGCAGTACTTC. Full variable domain (outside the CDR3, taken from reference TRBV5-4 and TRBJ2-7): ETGVTQSPTHLIKTRGQQVTLRCSSQSGHNTVSWYQQALGQGPQFIFQYYREEENGRGNFPPRFSGLQFPNYSSELNVNALELDDSALYLCAGGMGQTYEQYFGPGTRLTVT.

About this clonotype itself: Given a much more abundant clone one base away, this may be a read error. The chain has TRBV28 and TRBJ2-7, with a possible D match to TRBD2 (5 bases). Trimming stripped 3 bases from V and 0 bases from J, with 6 bases between. This CDR3 is 13 amino acids long. Germline CDR1 MDHEN, CDR2 SYDVKM. The CDR3 DNA follows: TGTGCCAGCAGTTTGGGAGTCTCCTACGAGCAGTACTTC. Translating it yields CASSLGVSYEQYF.

Regarding this clonotype: A much larger clonotype is one base distant, so this may be a read error. V usage is TRBV20-1 and J usage is TRBJ2-7; D not certain. The V gene's germline CDR1 is DFQATT and CDR2 SNEGSKA (reference sequence). The CDR3 consists of 12 residues. The CDR3 nucleotides are TGCAGTTCCTCGGATGTCTCCTACGAGCTGTACTTC. This codes for CSSSDVSYELYF.

As for this clonotype: This likely comes from a read error, as the CDR3 has no conserved phenylalanine or tryptophan at its end. The chain combines TRBV4-2 with TRBJ1-5; no firm D call. CDR1 is LGHNA and CDR2 is YNFKEQ in the germline V gene. The CDR3 is 15 amino acids. The CDR3 DNA reads TGTGCCAGCAGCCAAGACCTCATTAGCAATCAGTCCCAGCATTCT. Translation gives CASSQDLISNQSQHS.

The chain combines TRBV6-2 or TRBV6-3 with TRBJ2-7; 8 bases match TRBD2. The CDR3 extends over 15 amino acids. The ends lost 0 bases at V and 13 bases at J; junction bases unmatched: 14. Germline loops: CDR1 MNHEY, CDR2 SVGEGT. The CDR3 DNA follows: TGTGCCAGCAGTTACTCGGCGGGGGGCACTTACGAGAACTACTTC. Its protein product is CASSYSAGGTYENYF.

In regard to this clonotype: A much larger clone lies a single base off, so this may be a read error. The CDR3 carries no conserved terminal phenylalanine or tryptophan, so it likely arises from a read error. The rearrangement links TRBV7-8 to TRBJ2-5; weak D call: TRBD2 (6 bases). Germline lookup yields CDR1 SGHVS and CDR2 FQNEAQ. The CDR3 length is 17 residues. Trimming cost V 2 bases and J 2 bases, with 18 bases left between them. The CDR3, as DNA: TGTGCCAGCAGCTTATTCGCGGGATTGGAGCCTCAAGAGACCCAGTACTTA. Amino acids: CASSLFAGLEPQETQYL.

Regarding this clonotype: A read error may explain this, as a much larger clone is one base away. V is TRBV20-1 and J is TRBJ2-2, with 9 bases aligning to TRBD2. Germline V gives CDR1 DFQATT, CDR2 SNEGSKA (reference sequence). CDR3 length: 14 residues. The CDR3 DNA reads TGCAGTGTTAGACTAGCGGTAGACACCGGGGAGCTGTTTTTT. Protein: CSVRLAVDTGELFF.

This clonotype occurred a few times. The chain uses TRBV19 and TRBJ1-2; TRBD1 agrees at 9 bases. Germline trimming cut 6 bases from V and 7 bases from J; bases unmatched to any gene: 3. The CDR3 runs to 12 residues. Germline assignment: CDR1 LNHDA and CDR2 SQIVND (reference sequence). The CDR3 region is CASRPQGAGYTF. CDR3 sequence (DNA): TGTGCCAGTAGACCACAGGGGGCTGGCTACACCTTC.

About this clonotype itself: A read error is likely, as this CDR3 ends without the conserved phenylalanine or tryptophan. The limits of the CDR3 on the DNA are not certain, so only TCRdb's listed CDR3 is given. The CDR3 sequence is CASSEEMYTETFS. The rearrangement joins TRBV6-1 to TRBJ1-1. The germline CDR1 and CDR2 sequences are MNHNS and SASEGT. The CDR3 is made up of 13 amino acids, end residues included.

In the case of this clonotype: A clone one base away is much larger, so this may be a read error. V and J are TRBV20-1 and TRBJ2-2; maybe TRBD2 (5 bases). Germline CDR1 is DFQATT and CDR2 is SNEGSKA (reference sequence). The V gene lost 6 bases and the J gene lost 0 bases, with 11 bases spanning the gap. The CDR3 length is 14 residues. The CDR3 DNA is TGCAGTGCCCCCCGGACTTCGAACACCGGGGAGCTGTTTTTT. Translated, it gives CSAPRTSNTGELFF.

The chain has TRBV11-2 and TRBJ2-7; 12 positions match TRBD2. This CDR3 has 17 residues. With V trimmed by 4 bases and J by 6 bases, 13 bases remained unmatched. From germline, CDR1 is SGHAT and CDR2 FQNNGV. The chain's CDR3 is CASSSLTSGSLSFEQYF. CDR3 sequence (DNA): TGTGCCAGCAGCTCTCTGACTAGCGGGAGTTTATCGTTCGAGCAGTACTTC.

The chain joins TRBV6-5 to TRBJ1-2; maybe TRBD1 (5 bases). Germline assignment: CDR1 MNHEY and CDR2 SVGAGI. The CDR3 is 15 amino acids. V was trimmed by 2 bases and J by 7 bases, leaving 17 bases between them. The CDR3 DNA is TGTGCCAGCAGTTACCTTTCAGGGAGGAGGGCTGGCTACACCTTC. It is translated as CASSYLSGRRAGYTF.

On this clonotype: The conserved phenylalanine or tryptophan is not found at the CDR3 terminus, so this likely reflects a read error. The chain carries TRBV10-3 and TRBJ2-7, with D maybe TRBD1 (5 bases). CDR3 length equals 16 residues. Germline lookup yields CDR1 ENHRY and CDR2 SYGVKD. CDR3 bases: TGTGCCATCAGCGAGTCTGTCCCCGCTGGGGCGTTTGAGCAGTACTTA. Protein product: CAISESVPAGAFEQYL.

This clonotype was picked up a small number of times. One end of the junction is discordant with germline, which a read error may explain. The chain is built from TRBV12-3 or TRBV12-4 and TRBJ2-7; D is perhaps TRBD2 (6 bases). This CDR3 is built from 14 residues. The CDR3 reads CVSSFSGATYEQYF. CDR3 DNA sequence: TGTGTCAGCAGTTTCTCGGGAGCTACCTACGAGCAGTACTTC.

The sample holds a few counts of this clonotype. The chain is built from TRBV20-1 and TRBJ2-7, with TRBD2 matching over 8 bases. Trimming at V came to 5 bases and at J to 6 bases, leaving 15 bases not matched to a gene. CDR1 is DFQATT and CDR2 is SNEGSKA in the germline V gene (reference sequence). This CDR3 contains 15 residues. CDR3 amino acids: CSARGGSSGGIEQYF. The CDR3 region has the DNA TGCAGTGCTCGGGGGGGGTCTAGTGGAGGGATCGAGCAGTACTTC.

This clonotype was picked up many times. The rearrangement joins TRBV11-2 to TRBJ2-1; TRBD2 matches at 12 bases. The CDR3 contains 17 residues. The junction had 9 bases not matched to a gene; V was cut back by 1 base and J by 8 bases. Germline CDR1 and CDR2: SGHAT and FQNNGV. The CDR3 DNA sequence: TGTGCCAGCAGCTTAGTGCCTAGCGGGAGGGCCGCCCATGAGCAGTTCTTC. This translates into CASSLVPSGRAAHEQFF.

The V gene is TRBV11-2, the J gene TRBJ2-7, with TRBD1 matching over 7 bases. Trimming at V came to 7 bases and at J to 2 bases, leaving 8 bases not matched to a gene. Germline V gives CDR1 SGHAT, CDR2 FQNNGV. The CDR3 contains 14 residues. In DNA form, the CDR3 reads TGTGCCAGCAACACAGGACAGGCGACCTACGAGCAGTACTTC. Its protein is CASNTGQATYEQYF.

As to this clonotype: At one end the junction does not follow the germline gene, possibly because of a read error. V gene TRBV6-1 combines with J gene TRBJ2-3; unclear D gene. The CDR3 extends over 16 amino acids. Germline V gives CDR1 MNHNS, CDR2 SASEGT. The CDR3, as DNA: TGTGTCAGCAGTGAGAATCTAGTGGGTAGCACAGATACGCAGTATTTT. This translates into CVSSENLVGSTDTQYF.

This clonotype showed up many times. The J gene is TRBJ2-2, the V gene TRBV28; D remains ambiguous. The CDR3 runs to 12 residues. Germline V gene lookup returns CDR1 MDHEN and CDR2 SYDVKM. The ends were cut back, 10 bases at V and 1 base at J, with 7 bases in the middle. The CDR3 DNA reads TGTGCCACCCTTGTGAACACCGGGGAGCTGTTTTTT. Protein: CATLVNTGELFF.

This clonotype was seen more than once but under ten times. A read error may produce the germline difference seen at one junction end. V usage is TRBV6-5 and J usage is TRBJ2-3; D is perhaps TRBD2 (6 bases). The CDR3 loop spans 13 amino acids. Looked up from germline, CDR1 is MNHEY and CDR2 is SVGAGI. DNA of the CDR3: TGTGTCAGCAGGAGGGTGATCATAGATACGCAGTATTTT. Encoded protein: CVSRRVIIDTQYF.

Comments on this clonotype: One end of the junction fails to match germline, which may point to a read error. The chain joins TRBV12-3 or TRBV12-4 to TRBJ2-2; 7 bases map to TRBD1. The CDR3 runs 15 residues. The CDR3 nucleotides are TGTGCCAGCAGTGGGGGACAGACGGACACCGGGGAGCTGCTTTTT. Its translation is CASSGGQTDTGELLF.